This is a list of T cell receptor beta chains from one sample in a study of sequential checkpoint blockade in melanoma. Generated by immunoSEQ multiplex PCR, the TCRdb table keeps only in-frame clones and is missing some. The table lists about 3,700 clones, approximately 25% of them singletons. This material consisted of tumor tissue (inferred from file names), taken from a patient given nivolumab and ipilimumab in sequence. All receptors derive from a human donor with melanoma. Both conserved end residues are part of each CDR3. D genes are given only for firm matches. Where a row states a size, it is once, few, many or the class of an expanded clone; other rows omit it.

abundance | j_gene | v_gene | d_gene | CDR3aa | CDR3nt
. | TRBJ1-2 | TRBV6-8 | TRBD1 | CASSLTGEGFGYTF | TGTGCCAGCAGTTTGACAGGGGAAGGGTTTGGCTACACCTTC
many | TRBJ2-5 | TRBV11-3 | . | CASSPGDSLQETQYF | TGTGCCAGCAGCCCAGGGGACTCCCTCCAAGAGACCCAGTACTTC
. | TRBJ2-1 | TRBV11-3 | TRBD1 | CASSPTGDLNEQFF | TGTGCCAGCAGCCCGACAGGGGACCTCAATGAGCAGTTCTTC
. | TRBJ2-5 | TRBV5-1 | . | CASSHRGGWSGETQYF | TGCGCCAGCAGCCACCGAGGGGGGTGGAGTGGGGAGACCCAGTACTTC
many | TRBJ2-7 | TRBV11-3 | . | CASSSLPGPFLYEQYF | TGTGCCAGCAGCTCCCTACCGGGGCCCTTCCTGTACGAGCAGTACTTC
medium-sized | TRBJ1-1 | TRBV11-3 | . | CASSLGSTMNTEAFF | TGTGCCAGCAGCTTAGGCTCGACCATGAACACTGAAGCTTTCTTT
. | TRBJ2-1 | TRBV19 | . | CASTGNRANNEQFF | TGTGCCAGTACGGGGAACAGGGCTAACAATGAGCAGTTCTTC
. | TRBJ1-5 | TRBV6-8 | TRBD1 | CASNFGQGGQPQHF | TGTGCCAGCAATTTCGGACAGGGCGGGCAGCCCCAGCATTTT
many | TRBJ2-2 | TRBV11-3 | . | CASSLLRQGNTGELFF | TGTGCCAGCAGCTTACTTAGGCAGGGGAACACCGGGGAGCTGTTTTTT
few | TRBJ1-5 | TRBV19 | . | CASSILGEIVDQPQHF | TGTGCCAGTAGTATACTGGGGGAGATAGTGGATCAGCCCCAGCATTTT
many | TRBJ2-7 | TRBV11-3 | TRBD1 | CASSKDRGPSYEQYF | TGTGCCAGCAGCAAGGACAGGGGCCCTTCCTACGAGCAGTACTTC
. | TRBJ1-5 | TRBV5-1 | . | CASSFTGIASNQPQHF | TGCGCCAGCAGCTTTACAGGTATCGCTAGCAATCAGCCCCAGCATTTT
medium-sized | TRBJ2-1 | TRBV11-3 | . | CASSPTPSYNEQFF | TGTGCCAGCAGCCCAACACCTTCCTACAATGAGCAGTTCTTC
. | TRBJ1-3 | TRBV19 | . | CASTVPGGRGNTIYF | TGTGCCAGTACCGTTCCCGGGGGGAGAGGAAACACCATATATTTT
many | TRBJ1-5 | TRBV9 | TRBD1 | CASSGRQGRRGQPQHF | TGTGCCAGCAGCGGGCGACAGGGGAGGAGAGGACAGCCCCAGCATTTT
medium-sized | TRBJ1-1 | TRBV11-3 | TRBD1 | CASSVDRGWNTEAFF | TGTGCCAGCAGCGTAGACAGGGGTTGGAACACTGAAGCTTTCTTT
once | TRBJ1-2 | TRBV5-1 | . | CASSLQSSGGGYTF | TGCGCCAGCAGCTTGCAAAGTTCGGGGGGTGGCTACACCTTC
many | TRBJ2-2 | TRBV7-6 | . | CASSLRQGKDLMAGELFF | TGTGCCAGCAGCTTAAGGCAGGGTAAAGATTTAATGGCCGGGGAGCTGTTTTTT
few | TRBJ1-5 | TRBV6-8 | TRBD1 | CASRDRIEPQHF | TGTGCCAGCAGGGACAGGATAGAGCCCCAGCATTTT
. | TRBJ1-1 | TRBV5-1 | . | CASSAGISGTEAFF | TGCGCCAGCAGCGCAGGGATTTCCGGCACTGAAGCTTTCTTT
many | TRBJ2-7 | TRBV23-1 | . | CASSPGPSYEQYF | TGCGCCAGCAGCCCGGGACCGTCCTACGAGCAGTACTTC
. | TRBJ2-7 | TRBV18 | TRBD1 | CASSGDSQPYEQYF | TGTGCCAGCTCGGGGGACAGCCAGCCCTACGAGCAGTACTTC
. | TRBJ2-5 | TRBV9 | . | CASSPVAAVQETQYF | TGTGCCAGCAGCCCCGTAGCGGCCGTCCAAGAGACCCAGTACTTC
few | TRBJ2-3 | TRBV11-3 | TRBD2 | CASSLRTSGAKDTQYF | TGTGCCAGCAGCCTACGGACTAGCGGGGCAAAGGATACGCAGTATTTT
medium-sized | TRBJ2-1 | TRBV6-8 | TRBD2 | CASSYAAGGLDEQFF | TGTGCCAGCAGTTACGCGGCGGGGGGGCTGGATGAGCAGTTCTTC
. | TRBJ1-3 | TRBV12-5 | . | CASNSLGSRNTIYF | TGTGCCAGCAATTCTTTGGGTTCAAGAAACACCATATATTTT
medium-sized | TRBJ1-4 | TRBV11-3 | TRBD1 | CASSLLGQDNEKLFF | TGTGCCAGCAGCCTCCTAGGACAGGATAATGAAAAACTGTTTTTT
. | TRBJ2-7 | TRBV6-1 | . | CASSEAWQVTTYEQYF | TGTGCCAGCAGTGAAGCCTGGCAGGTGACTACCTACGAGCAGTACTTC
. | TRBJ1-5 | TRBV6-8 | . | CASSSTGANQPQHF | TGTGCCAGCAGTTCGACCGGGGCCAATCAGCCCCAGCATTTT
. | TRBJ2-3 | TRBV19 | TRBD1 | CASSIQGADTQYF | TGTGCCAGTAGTATACAGGGGGCAGATACGCAGTATTTT
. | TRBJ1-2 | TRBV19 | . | CASSIGGSGSRKAGYTF | TGTGCCAGTAGTATCGGGGGGTCGGGCTCGAGAAAGGCTGGCTACACCTTC
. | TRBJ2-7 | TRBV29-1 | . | CSVVKGSYEQYF | TGCAGCGTTGTAAAGGGATCCTACGAGCAGTACTTC
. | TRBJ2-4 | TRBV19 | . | CASSTPGPDLAKNIQYF | TGTGCCAGTAGTACTCCCGGACCTGACCTAGCCAAAAACATTCAGTACTTC